Presented here are 7 T cell receptor beta chains from one specimen sequenced in a study of T cell changes during pregnancy in multiple sclerosis. Profiled with immunoSEQ multiplex PCR; TCRdb holds only in-frame clones, not every one. In the table there are approximately 100,000 clones, just over 90% of which are singletons. The specimen was peripheral blood, collected after pregnancy. The source of these receptors is a female donor with multiple sclerosis, enrolled in a pregnancy study.

This clone was picked up many times. The V and J genes are TRBV2 and TRBJ2-3; 7 bases align to TRBD1. Per the germline V gene, CDR1 is SNHLY and CDR2 is FYNNEI. The CDR3 runs to 14 residues. CDR3 residues: CASAGQGVWDTQYF. Here the CDR3 DNA reads TGTGCGAGCGCCGGGCAGGGGGTATGGGATACGCAGTATTTT.

This clone was counted a few times. The chain carries TRBV2 and TRBJ2-2; D is unclear. Germline loops: CDR1 SNHLY, CDR2 FYNNEI. V was cut by 1 base and J by 6 bases, with 9 bases left in between. The CDR3 sequence is 14 residues long. CDR3 DNA sequence: TGTGCCAGCAGTGAAGTTCAGCGCTCCGGGGAGCTGTTTTTT. Protein: CASSEVQRSGELFF. The whole variable domain, remainder taken from reference TRBV2 and TRBJ2-2, is EPEVTQTPSHQVTQMGQEVILRCVPISNHLYFYWYRQILGQKVEFLVSFYNNEISEKSEIFDDQFSVERPDGSNFTLKIRSTKLEDSAMYFCASSEVQRSGELFFGEGSRLTVL.

The chain couples TRBV7-9 to TRBJ2-7; TRBD1 agrees at 10 bases. Losses at the gene ends were 5 bases for V and 6 bases for J; bases not matched to a gene: 4. Germline loops: CDR1 SEHNR, CDR2 FQNEAQ (reference sequence). The CDR3 is 13 amino acids. CDR3 sequence reads: CASSPRDRGEQYF. In nucleotides, the CDR3 is TGTGCCAGCAGCCCCCGGGACAGGGGCGAGCAGTACTTC.

The chain uses TRBV2 and TRBJ1-5; weak D call: TRBD1 (6 bases). Germline values: CDR1 SNHLY, CDR2 FYNNEI. The V gene lost 3 bases and the J gene lost 2 bases, with 8 bases spanning the gap. This CDR3 has 14 residues. The CDR3 DNA is TGTGCCAGCAGTGATAGACAGGGCAATCAGCCCCAGCATTTT. Protein sequence: CASSDRQGNQPQHF.

The rearrangement joins TRBV28 to TRBJ2-3, with 8 positions matching TRBD2. Germline lookup yields CDR1 MDHEN and CDR2 SYDVKM. Germline trimming cut 4 bases from V and 0 bases from J; bases unmatched to any gene: 3. This CDR3 has 15 residues. The CDR3 loop is CASSSRTSSTDTQYF. CDR3 DNA sequence: TGTGCCAGCAGTTCTAGGACTAGCAGCACAGATACGCAGTATTTT.

The V and J genes are TRBV7-9 and TRBJ1-2; D is unresolved. CDR1 and CDR2 from the germline V gene are SEHNR and FQNEAQ (reference sequence). V was shortened by 5 bases and J by 4 bases, with 14 bases between the two germline ends. The CDR3 loop spans 14 amino acids. The CDR3 loop reads CASSHISFGYGYTF. CDR3 coding DNA: TGTGCCAGCAGCCATATTAGTTTCGGCTATGGCTACACCTTC.

The chain couples TRBV25-1 to TRBJ2-7, with D perhaps matching TRBD1 (7 bases). This CDR3 is built from 15 residues. V was shortened by 4 bases and J by 3 bases, with 16 bases between the two germline ends. From germline, CDR1 is MGHDK and CDR2 SYGVNS. The CDR3 DNA is TGTGCCAGCAGTGCCTTTAACAGGGGACTCTACGAGCAGTACTTC. Translating it yields CASSAFNRGLYEQYF.